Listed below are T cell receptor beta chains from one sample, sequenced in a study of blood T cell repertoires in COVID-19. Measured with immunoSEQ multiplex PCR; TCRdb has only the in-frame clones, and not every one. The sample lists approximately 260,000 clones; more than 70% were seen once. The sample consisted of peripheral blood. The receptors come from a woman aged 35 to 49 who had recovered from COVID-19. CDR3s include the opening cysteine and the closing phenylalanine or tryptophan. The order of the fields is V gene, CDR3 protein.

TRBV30 CAWSVGQGNSPLHF
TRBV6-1 CASSEGTGGKAGNTIYF
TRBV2 CASSRSGTSGFYEQYF
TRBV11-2 CASSPGGGQGLDGYTF
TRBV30 CACGTRLTQYF
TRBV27 CASSFGEVAGSYNEQFF
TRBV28 CASRDSPYGYTF
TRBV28 CASSPSGYLDEQYF
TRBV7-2 CASSLEVGASGELFF
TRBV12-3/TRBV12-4 CATSGLYNEQFF
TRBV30 CAWRQGAYNSPLHF
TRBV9 CASSVGPGTSGGTDTQYF
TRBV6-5 CASSRQVRGRETQYF
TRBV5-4 CASSRGQANRGELFF
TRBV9 CASSVSDRSDTGELFF
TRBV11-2 CASSPVGVSPMNTEAFF
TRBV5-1 CASSEPQGRGNQPQHF
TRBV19 CASSIGTSVNTGELFF
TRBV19 CASSTRQALHF
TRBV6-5 CASSSLQRNEKLFF
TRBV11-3 CASSQIRRGLNTEAFF
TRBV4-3 CASSQDRGSPETQYF
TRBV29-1 CSVGAGISYEQYF
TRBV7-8 CASSPGTANTEAFF
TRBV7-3 CASSHTLAGEYGSYNEQFF
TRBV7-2 CASNQAGFGELFF
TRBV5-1 CASSPGLAGVDNEQFF
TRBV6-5 CASSYSNGGQEKLFF
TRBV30 CAWSVIRAGSGNTIYF
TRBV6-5 CASSYEPQGSGYTF
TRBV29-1 CSVGQVKDTQYF
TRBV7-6 CASSARQENTGELFF
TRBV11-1 CASSLFPDPDTQYF
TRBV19 CASSIVSLTYGYTF
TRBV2 CASSVGELRETQYF
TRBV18 CASSPREGYGTGELFF
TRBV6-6 CASSSGRIILETQYF
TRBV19 CASRRYEGVGDEQFF
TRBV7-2 CASSADRNTGELFF